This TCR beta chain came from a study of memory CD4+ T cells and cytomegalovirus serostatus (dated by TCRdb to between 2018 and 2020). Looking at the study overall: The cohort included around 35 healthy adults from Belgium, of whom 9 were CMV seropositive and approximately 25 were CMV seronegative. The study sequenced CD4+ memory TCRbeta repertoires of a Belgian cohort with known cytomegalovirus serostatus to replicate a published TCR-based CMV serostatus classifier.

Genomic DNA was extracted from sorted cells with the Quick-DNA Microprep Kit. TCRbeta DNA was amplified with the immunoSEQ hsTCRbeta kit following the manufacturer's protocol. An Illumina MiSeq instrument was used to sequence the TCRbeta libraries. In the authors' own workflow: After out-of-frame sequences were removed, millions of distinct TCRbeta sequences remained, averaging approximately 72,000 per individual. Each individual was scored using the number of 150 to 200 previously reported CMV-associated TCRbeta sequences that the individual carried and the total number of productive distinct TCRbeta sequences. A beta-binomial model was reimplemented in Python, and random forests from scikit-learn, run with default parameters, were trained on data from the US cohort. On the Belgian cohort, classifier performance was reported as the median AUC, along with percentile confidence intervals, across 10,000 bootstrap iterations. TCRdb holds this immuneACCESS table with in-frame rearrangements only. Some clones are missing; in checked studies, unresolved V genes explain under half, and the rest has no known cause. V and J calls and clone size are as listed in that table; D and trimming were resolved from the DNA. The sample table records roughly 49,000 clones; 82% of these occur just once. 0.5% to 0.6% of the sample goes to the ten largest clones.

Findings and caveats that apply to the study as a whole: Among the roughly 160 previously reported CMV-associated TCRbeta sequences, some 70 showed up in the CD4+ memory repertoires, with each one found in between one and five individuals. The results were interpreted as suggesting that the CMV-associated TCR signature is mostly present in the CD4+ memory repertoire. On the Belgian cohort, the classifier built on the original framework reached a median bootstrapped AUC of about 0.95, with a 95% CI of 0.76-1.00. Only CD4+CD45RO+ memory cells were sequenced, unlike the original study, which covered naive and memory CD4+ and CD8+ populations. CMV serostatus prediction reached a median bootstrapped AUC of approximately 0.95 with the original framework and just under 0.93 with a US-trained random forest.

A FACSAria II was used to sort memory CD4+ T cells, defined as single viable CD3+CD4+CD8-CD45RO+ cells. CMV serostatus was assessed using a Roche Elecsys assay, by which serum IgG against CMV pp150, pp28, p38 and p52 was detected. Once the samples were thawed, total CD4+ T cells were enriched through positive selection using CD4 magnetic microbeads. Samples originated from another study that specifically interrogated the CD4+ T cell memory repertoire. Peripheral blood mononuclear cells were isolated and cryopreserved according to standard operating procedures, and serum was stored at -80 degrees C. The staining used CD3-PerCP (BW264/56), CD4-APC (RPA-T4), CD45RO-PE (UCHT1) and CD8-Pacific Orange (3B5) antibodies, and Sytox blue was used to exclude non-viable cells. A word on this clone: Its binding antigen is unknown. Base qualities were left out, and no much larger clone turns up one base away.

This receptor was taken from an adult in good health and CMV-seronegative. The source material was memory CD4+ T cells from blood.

This receptor has the CDR3 CASTLVHTGELFF. Read as DNA, the sequence is TGTGCCAGCACCCTCGTACATACCGGGGAGCTGTTTTTT. The chain is made from TRBV28 and TRBJ2-2, with no reliable assignment of the D segment. The germline V gene yields MDHEN for CDR1 and SYDVKM for CDR2. V and J lose 7 bases and 5 bases, and a span of 11 bases separates them. CDR3 length: 13 amino acids, cysteine to phenylalanine. Just CDR3 DNA is preserved here, 39 bases in frame from base 1.